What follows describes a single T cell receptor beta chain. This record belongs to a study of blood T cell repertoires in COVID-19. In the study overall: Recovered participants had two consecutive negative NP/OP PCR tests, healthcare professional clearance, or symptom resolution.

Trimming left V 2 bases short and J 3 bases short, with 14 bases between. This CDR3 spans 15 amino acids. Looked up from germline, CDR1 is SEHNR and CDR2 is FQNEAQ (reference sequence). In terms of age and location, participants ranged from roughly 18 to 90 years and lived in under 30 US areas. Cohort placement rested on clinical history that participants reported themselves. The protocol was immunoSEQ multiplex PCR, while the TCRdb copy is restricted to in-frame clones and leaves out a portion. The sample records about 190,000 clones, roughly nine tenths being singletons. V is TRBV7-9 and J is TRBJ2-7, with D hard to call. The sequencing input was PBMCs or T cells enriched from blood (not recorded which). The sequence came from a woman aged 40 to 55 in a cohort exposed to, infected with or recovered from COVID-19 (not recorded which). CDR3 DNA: TGTGCCAGCAGCTTATCGGCAGGTCTGGGCTACGAGCAGTACTTC. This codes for CASSLSAGLGYEQYF.